This record looks at one TCR beta chain sequence and its context. Its antigen is unknown. The V end was cut by 9 bases, the J end by 0 bases, with 21 bases between. The CDR3 has 17 residues. Germline loops: CDR1 SNHLY, CDR2 FYNNEI. The sample belongs to a study of shared clonotypes between healthy human individuals. Study-level points and caveats: Naive CD4 clonotypes overlapped across several donors at about 5.2%.

Adult donors, all healthy and HIV-negative, had no recent acute infections or vaccinations. Naive CD45RA+ and memory CD45RA-negative subsets were split from CD4+ cells. Method: immunoSEQ multiplex PCR; TCRdb's copy keeps in-frame clones and lacks some. The data contain 2,500,000 or so clones, roughly 92% of them singletons. The TCR sequence derives from a man between 18 and 29 years old in good health. Some clones in this sample may be carry-over from other donors' samples. The gene calls are TRBV2 and TRBJ1-3; D is perhaps TRBD1 (5 bases). The sample comprised naive CD4+ T cells from PBMCs. As for subset: CD45RA+ positively selected. CDR3 nucleotide sequence: TGTGCCAGATCGGAACGGGACGGGGCCTCCTCTGGAAACACCATATATTTT. It specifies CARSERDGASSGNTIYF.